What follows are 4 T cell receptor beta chains derived from one specimen sequenced in a study of regulatory T cells in long-lasting Graves disease. Arm-PCR with iRepertoire HTBI primers amplified the CDR3 regions for these TCR beta libraries. TCRdb reprocessed the multiplex PCR reads with MiXCR, giving one entry per CDR3 protein. The sample has a few hundred thousand distinct CDR3 sequences, 23% seen once. The time point is: persistent/refractory GD, antithyroid drugs over 5 years with positive TRAb. Construction of the TCR library relied on RNA isolated from PBMCs. Sample: peripheral blood mononuclear cells (PBMCs), taken when the disease was refractory, from a patient treated with antithyroid drugs. The source is a female donor with Graves disease.

Comment on this clonotype: With a much larger clone just one base away, this may be a read error. The rearrangement links TRBV7-2 to TRBJ1-4, with D uncertain. Germline V gives CDR1 SGHTA, CDR2 FQGNSA. CDR3 size: 15 residues. The ends were cut back, 4 bases at V and 13 bases at J, with 22 bases in the middle. The CDR3 loop reads CTSSSNLGRSMVLFF. As DNA, the CDR3 is TGTACCAGCAGCTCGAACCTAGGACGTTCTATGGTACTGTTTTTT.

This clonotype has a handful of counts. The chain is built from TRBV6-1 and TRBJ1-2, with 10 bases lining up with TRBD1. The ends lost 0 bases at V and 7 bases at J; junction bases unmatched: 2. The CDR3 extends over 14 amino acids. The germline CDR1 and CDR2 sequences are MNHNS and SASEGT. CDR3 bases: TGTGCCAGCAGTGAAGCCGGGACAGGGGTTGGCTACACCTTC. It codes for CASSEAGTGVGYTF.

Only a few counts were recorded for this clonotype. This chain uses TRBV5-1 with TRBJ2-5; possibly TRBD1 or TRBD2 for D (5 bases each). CDR1 and CDR2 from the germline V gene are SGHRS and YFSETQ. This CDR3 is 15 amino acids long. V dropped 0 bases and J dropped 3 bases, with 12 bases sitting between them. CDR3 sequence (DNA): TGCGCCAGCAGCTTGGCCGGGACCGAAAAAGAGACCCAGTACTTC. Its translation is CASSLAGTEKETQYF.

This clonotype came up a few times. The genes are TRBV28 and TRBJ1-4; tentative D call: TRBD1 (6 bases). The CDR3 contains 14 residues. From germline, CDR1 is MDHEN and CDR2 SYDVKM. Trimming removed 6 bases from V and 6 bases from J, with 14 bases in between. The CDR3 region has the DNA TGTGCCAGCAGCCCCTCGGGGGGGCATGAAAAACTGTTTTTT. This sequence encodes CASSPSGGHEKLFF.